The rows below give T cell receptor beta chains drawn from one sample of a study of cytomegalovirus exposure and HLA in healthy donors. Sequenced by immunoSEQ multiplex PCR; TCRdb stores in-frame clones only, minus some. The table shows 160,000 or so clones, with around three quarters occurring only once. Input material: PBMCs. Source of these receptors: a middle-aged man in good health and CMV-seronegative. CDR3s include the opening cysteine and the closing phenylalanine or tryptophan. D genes are given only for firm matches. The size entry is marked missing in some rows and otherwise reads once, few, many or a size class.

>TRBV7-9|-|-|TRBJ2-1
TGTGCCAGCAGCCTAATAAGCGGGTACAATGAGCAGTTCTTC
CASSLISGYNEQFF
>TRBV5-1|TRBD1|-|TRBJ2-2
TGCGCCAATTCGCGGACAGGGGGCAGCGGGGAGCTGTTTTTT
CANSRTGGSGELFF
>TRBV30|-|-|TRBJ2-7
TGTGCCTGGAACAGGGAAACGCGCGAGCAGTACTTC
CAWNRETREQYF
>TRBV19|TRBD1|-|TRBJ1-5
TGTGCCAGTCAACAGGGGGGCAATCAGCCCCAGCATTTT
CASQQGGNQPQHF
>TRBV30|TRBD1|-|TRBJ1-5
TGTGCCTGGAGCGAAAAACGGGACAGGGGATTTAATAGCAATCAGCCCCAGCATTTT
CAWSEKRDRGFNSNQPQHF
>TRBV2|TRBD1|-|TRBJ2-4
TGTGCCAGCGGTACAGGGGTCTTTAACATTCAGTACTTC
CASGTGVFNIQYF
>TRBV7-9|TRBD1|-|TRBJ1-1
TGTGCCAGCAGCTTCCCGGGACGACAGGGGCCTGAAGCTTTCTTT
CASSFPGRQGPEAFF
>TRBV5-6|-|-|TRBJ2-3
TGTGCCAGCAGCTTGCCTAGCCGGGATACGCAGTATTTT
CASSLPSRDTQYF
>TRBV5-4|-|-|TRBJ2-2
TGTGCCAGCAGCCAACCTAGCAGGAACACCGGGGAGCTGTTTTTT
CASSQPSRNTGELFF
>TRBV4-1|TRBD2|-|TRBJ2-1
TGCGCCAGCAGCCCAGGTATTAGCGGGAGAGCGTATTACAATGAGCAGTTCTTC
CASSPGISGRAYYNEQFF
>TRBV10-3|-|few|TRBJ2-7
TGTGCCATCAGTGAGTCCTCTTACGAGCAGTACTTC
CAISESSYEQYF
>TRBV10-3|-|-|TRBJ2-2
TGTGCCATCAGTACAGGGTTCAGCACCGGGGAGCTGTTTTTT
CAISTGFSTGELFF
>TRBV28|TRBD1|-|TRBJ1-2
TGTGCCAGCAGCCAGCTGGGACAGAACTATGGCTACACCTTC
CASSQLGQNYGYTF
>TRBV5-8|-|-|TRBJ2-5
TGTGCCAGCAGCTTTGGGAGGGGGGACAAAGAGACCCAGTACTTC
CASSFGRGDKETQYF
>TRBV7-9|-|-|TRBJ2-5
TGTGCCAGCAGCTCCCCGTCTCCCCAGTACTTC
CASSSPSPQYF
>TRBV15|-|-|TRBJ1-6
TGTGCCACCAGCGCTGAGTATAATTCACCCCTCCACTTT
CATSAEYNSPLHF
>TRBV6-5|-|-|TRBJ1-5
TGTGCCAGCAGTCCCGACAGTAGGGGCCAGCCCCAGCATTTT
CASSPDSRGQPQHF
>TRBV30|-|-|TRBJ2-7
TGTGCCTTCGAGAGGGTGCACGAGCAGTACTTC
CAFERVHEQYF
>TRBV27|-|-|TRBJ2-1
TGTGCCAGCAGCCGCTGGGAGGTCTACAATGAGCAGTTCTTC
CASSRWEVYNEQFF
>TRBV7-2|-|-|TRBJ2-7
TGTGCCAGCAGCTTAGGAGGACAAGCTAGCTACGAGCAGTACTTC
CASSLGGQASYEQYF
>TRBV28|-|-|TRBJ1-1
TGTGCCAGCAGTTTTTCAGGGAACACTGAAGCTTTCTTT
CASSFSGNTEAFF
>TRBV6-1|TRBD1|-|TRBJ2-7
TGTGCCAGTACTGTCGAGACAGGGGACGAGCAGTACTTC
CASTVETGDEQYF
>TRBV7-9|TRBD2|-|TRBJ2-7
TGTTCCAGTTTGGGAGCGGGAGGGCCGAAAGAGCAGTACTTC
CSSLGAGGPKEQYF
>TRBV5-4|TRBD2|-|TRBJ2-1
TGTGCCAGCAGAGAGGGACTAGCGGGGTCTAGACCACAGTTCTTC
CASREGLAGSRPQFF
>TRBV5-4|TRBD1|-|TRBJ2-5
TGTGCCAGCAGCTTGGACCCCGGGACAGAAGAGACCCAGTACTTC
CASSLDPGTEETQYF
>TRBV10-3|TRBD1|-|TRBJ1-2
TGTGCCATCTACGGACAGGGGGAGGGCTACACCTTC
CAIYGQGEGYTF
>TRBV20-1|TRBD1|-|TRBJ2-7
TGCAGTGCCTCAGAAGGGGGCGTGCAGTACTTC
CSASEGGVQYF
>TRBV7-2|TRBD1|-|TRBJ1-1
TGTGCCAGCAGCAACTCGGACAGGGGAGAAGCTTTCTTT
CASSNSDRGEAFF
>TRBV28|-|few|TRBJ1-5
TGTGCCAGCGGGGTGGGGAGGCAGCCCCAGCATTTT
CASGVGRQPQHF